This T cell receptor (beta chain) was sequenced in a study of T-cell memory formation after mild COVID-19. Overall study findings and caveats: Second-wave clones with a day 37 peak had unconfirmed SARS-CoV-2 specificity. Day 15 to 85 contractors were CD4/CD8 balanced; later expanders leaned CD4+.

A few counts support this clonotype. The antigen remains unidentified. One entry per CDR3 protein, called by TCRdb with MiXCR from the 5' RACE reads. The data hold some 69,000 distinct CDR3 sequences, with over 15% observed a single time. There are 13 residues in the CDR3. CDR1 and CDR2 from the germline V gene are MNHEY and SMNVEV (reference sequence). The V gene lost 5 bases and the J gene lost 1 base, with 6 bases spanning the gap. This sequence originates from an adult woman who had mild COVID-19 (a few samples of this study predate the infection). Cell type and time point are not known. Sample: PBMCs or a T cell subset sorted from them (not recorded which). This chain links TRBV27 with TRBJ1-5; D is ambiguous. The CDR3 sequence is CASSHGSNQPQHF. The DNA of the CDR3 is TGTGCCAGCAGTCACGGGAGCAATCAGCCCCAGCATTTT.